This T cell receptor (beta chain) was captured by sequencing in a study of technical replicates of blood from a handful of donors (dated by TCRdb to about 2017). In regard to this clone: The antigen this receptor binds is unknown. Base qualities were left out, and no much larger clone turns up one base away.

Library prep was done by the immunoSEQ multiplex PCR assay. Imported from immuneACCESS, the table was reduced by TCRdb to in-frame sequences with V and J called. These copies leave out some clones; in studies compared against another copy, an unresolved V gene accounts for under half, and the cause of the remainder is not known. The sample profile shows about 75,000 clones; 92% of them were found once. The top ten clonotypes cover roughly 0.4% of the sample. The junction shows trimming of 6 bases on V and 4 bases on J, and the gene matches do not reach 7 bases of it. CDR1 MDHEN and CDR2 SYDVKM were looked up in the germline V gene. Counted from cysteine to phenylalanine, this CDR3 has 14 amino acids. The retained sequence is limited to the CDR3, 42 bases, with the frame set at the first base.

The receptor's source is a human donor in good health. The material sequenced was T cells isolated from PBMCs. The rearrangement combines TRBV28 with TRBJ1-1; TRBD1 matches 8 bases in the middle. The CDR3 protein: CASSLGQVGTEAFF. The DNA is as follows: TGTGCCAGCAGCCTGGGACAGGTTGGCACTGAAGCTTTCTTT.